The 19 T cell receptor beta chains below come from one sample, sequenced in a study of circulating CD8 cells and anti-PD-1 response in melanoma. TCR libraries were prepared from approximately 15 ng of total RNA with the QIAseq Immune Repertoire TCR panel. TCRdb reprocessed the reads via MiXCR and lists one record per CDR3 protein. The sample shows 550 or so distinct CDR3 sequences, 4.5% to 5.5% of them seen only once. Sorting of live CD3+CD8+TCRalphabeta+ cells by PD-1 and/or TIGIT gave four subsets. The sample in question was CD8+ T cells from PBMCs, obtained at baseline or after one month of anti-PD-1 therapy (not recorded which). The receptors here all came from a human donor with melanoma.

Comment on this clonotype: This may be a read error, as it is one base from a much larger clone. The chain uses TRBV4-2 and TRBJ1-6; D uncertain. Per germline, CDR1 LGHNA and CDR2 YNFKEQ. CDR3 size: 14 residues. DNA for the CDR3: TGTGCCTGCAGCCAAGATTTAACTACGGACTATCTCCACTTT. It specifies CACSQDLTTDYLHF.

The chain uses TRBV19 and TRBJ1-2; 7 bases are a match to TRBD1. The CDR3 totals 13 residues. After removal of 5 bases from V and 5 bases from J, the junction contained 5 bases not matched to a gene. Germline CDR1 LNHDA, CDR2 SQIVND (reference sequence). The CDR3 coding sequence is TGTGCCAGTAGTGGTCAGGGGGATTATGGCTACACCTTC. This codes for CASSGQGDYGYTF.

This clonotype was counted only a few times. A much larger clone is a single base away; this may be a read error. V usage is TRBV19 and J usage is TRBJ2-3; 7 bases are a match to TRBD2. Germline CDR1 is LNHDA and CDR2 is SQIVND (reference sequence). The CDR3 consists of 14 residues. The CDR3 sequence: CASREAGNTDTRYF. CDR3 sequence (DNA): TGTGCGTCCCGGGAGGCAGGGAACACAGATACGCGGTATTTT.

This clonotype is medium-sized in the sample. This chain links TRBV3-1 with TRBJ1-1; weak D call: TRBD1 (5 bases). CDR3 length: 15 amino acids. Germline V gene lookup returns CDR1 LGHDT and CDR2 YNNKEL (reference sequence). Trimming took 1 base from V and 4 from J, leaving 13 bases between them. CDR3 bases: TGTGCCAGCAGCCAAGGCGCGGGGCCCGGCACTGAAGCTTTCTTT. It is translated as CASSQGAGPGTEAFF.

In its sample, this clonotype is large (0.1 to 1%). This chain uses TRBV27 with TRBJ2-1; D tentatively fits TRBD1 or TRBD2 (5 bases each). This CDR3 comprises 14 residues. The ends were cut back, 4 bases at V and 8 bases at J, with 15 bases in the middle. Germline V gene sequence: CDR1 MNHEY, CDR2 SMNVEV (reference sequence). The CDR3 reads CASSWGPLSDEQFF. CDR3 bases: TGTGCCAGCAGTTGGGGACCATTGTCCGATGAGCAGTTCTTC.

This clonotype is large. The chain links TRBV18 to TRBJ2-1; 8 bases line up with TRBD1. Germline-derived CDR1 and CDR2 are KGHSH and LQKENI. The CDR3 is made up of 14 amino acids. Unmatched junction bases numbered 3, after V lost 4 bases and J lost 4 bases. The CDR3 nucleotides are TGTGCCAGCTCACGGACAGGGTATTACAATGAGCAGTTCTTC. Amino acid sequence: CASSRTGYYNEQFF.

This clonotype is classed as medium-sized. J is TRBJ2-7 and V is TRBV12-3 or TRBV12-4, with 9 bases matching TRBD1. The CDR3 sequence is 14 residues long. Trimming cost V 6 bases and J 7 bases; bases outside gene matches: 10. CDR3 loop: CASSLTGGWWEQYF. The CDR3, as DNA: TGTGCCAGCAGCTTGACAGGGGGTTGGTGGGAGCAGTACTTC.

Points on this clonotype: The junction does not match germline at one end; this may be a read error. The CDR3 loop is CASSLGRKSYDEQFF. CDR3 DNA sequence: TGTGCCAGCAGCTTGGGGCGTAAAAGCTACGATGAGCAGTTCTTC. V and J are TRBV5-4 and TRBJ2-1; D remains unclear. Germline CDR1 reads SGHNT; CDR2 reads YYREEE (reference sequence). CDR3 length: 15 residues.

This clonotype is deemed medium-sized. This CDR3 reads CASSRDRGLYNEQFF. In DNA form, the CDR3 reads TGTGCCAGTAGTAGGGACAGGGGCCTATACAATGAGCAGTTCTTC. The chain has TRBV19 and TRBJ2-1; TRBD1 agrees at 10 bases. Trimming cost V 4 bases and J 4 bases; bases outside gene matches: 4. This CDR3 contains 15 residues. CDR1 is LNHDA and CDR2 is SQIVND in the germline V gene (reference sequence).

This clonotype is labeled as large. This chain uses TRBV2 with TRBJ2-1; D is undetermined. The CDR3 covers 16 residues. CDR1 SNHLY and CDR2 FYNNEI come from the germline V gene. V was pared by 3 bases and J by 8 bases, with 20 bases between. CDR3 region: CASSDPSEATSDEQFF. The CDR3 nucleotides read TGTGCCAGCAGTGATCCCTCCGAAGCCACGTCAGATGAGCAGTTCTTC.

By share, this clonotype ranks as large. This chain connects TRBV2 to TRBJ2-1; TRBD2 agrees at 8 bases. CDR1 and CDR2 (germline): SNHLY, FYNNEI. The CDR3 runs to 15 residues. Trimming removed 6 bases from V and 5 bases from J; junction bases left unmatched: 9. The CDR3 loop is CASSAGTSRNNEQFF. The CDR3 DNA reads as TGTGCCAGCAGCGCCGGGACTAGTCGGAACAATGAGCAGTTCTTC.

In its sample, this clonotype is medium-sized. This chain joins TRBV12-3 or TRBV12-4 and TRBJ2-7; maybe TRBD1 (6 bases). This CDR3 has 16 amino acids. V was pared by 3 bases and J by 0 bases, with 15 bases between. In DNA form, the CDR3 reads TGTGCCAGCAGTTTCCGAGGGGGTAGCGACTCCTACGAGCAGTACTTC. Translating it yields CASSFRGGSDSYEQYF.

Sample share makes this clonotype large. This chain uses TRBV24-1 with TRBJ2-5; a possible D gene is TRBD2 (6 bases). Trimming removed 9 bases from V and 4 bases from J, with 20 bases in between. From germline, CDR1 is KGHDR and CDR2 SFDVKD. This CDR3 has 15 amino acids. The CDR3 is CATGGTFGVIETQYF. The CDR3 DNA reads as TGTGCCACCGGTGGGACTTTTGGGGTAATAGAGACCCAGTACTTC.

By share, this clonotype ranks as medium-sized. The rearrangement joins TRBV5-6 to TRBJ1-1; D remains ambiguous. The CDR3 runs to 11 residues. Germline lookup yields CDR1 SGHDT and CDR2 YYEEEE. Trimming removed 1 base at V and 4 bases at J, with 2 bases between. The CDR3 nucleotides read TGTGCCAGCAGCTTGTTCACTGAAGCTTTCTTT. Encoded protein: CASSLFTEAFF.

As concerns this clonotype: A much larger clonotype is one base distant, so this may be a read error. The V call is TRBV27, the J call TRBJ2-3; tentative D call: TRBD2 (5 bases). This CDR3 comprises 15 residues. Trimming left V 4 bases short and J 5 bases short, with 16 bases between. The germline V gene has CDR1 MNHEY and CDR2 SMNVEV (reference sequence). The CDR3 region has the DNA TGTGCCAGCAGTTGGGAGAGAGGGTTCGGAGATACGCAGTATTTT. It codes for CASSWERGFGDTQYF.

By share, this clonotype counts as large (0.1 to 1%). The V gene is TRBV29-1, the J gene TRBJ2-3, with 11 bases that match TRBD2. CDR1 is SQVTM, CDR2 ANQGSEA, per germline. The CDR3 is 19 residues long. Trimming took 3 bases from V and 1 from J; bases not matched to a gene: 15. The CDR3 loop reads CSVDTKLTSGIKGTDTQYF. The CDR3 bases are TGCAGCGTTGATACGAAGTTGACTAGCGGGATTAAGGGCACAGATACGCAGTATTTT.

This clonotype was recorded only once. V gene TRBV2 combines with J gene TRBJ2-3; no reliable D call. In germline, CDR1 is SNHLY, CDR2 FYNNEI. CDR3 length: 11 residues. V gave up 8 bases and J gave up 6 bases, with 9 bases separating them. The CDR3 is CASRDSDTQYF. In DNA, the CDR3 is TGTGCCAGCCGCGATAGTGATACGCAGTATTTT.

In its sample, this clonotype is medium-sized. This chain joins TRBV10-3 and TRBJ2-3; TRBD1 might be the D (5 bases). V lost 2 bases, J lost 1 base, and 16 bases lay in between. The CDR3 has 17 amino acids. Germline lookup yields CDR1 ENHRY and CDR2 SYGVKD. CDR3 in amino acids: CAISEDRRAHRTDTQYF. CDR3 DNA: TGTGCCATCAGTGAGGACAGACGGGCCCATCGCACAGATACGCAGTATTTT.

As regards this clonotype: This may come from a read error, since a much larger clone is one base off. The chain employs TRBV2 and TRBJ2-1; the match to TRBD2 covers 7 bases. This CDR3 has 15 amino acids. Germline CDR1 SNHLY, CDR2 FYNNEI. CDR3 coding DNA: TGTGCCAGCAATCCCCCTAGCGGAACCTACAATGAGCAGTCCTTC. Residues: CASNPPSGTYNEQSF.